This T cell receptor (beta chain) was recovered during a study of blood T cell repertoires in COVID-19. The CDR3 length is 12 residues. V shed 3 bases, J shed 10 bases, and the junction held 8 bases outside the gene matches. Looked up from germline, CDR1 is SQVTM and CDR2 is ANQGSEA. Assay used: immunoSEQ multiplex PCR; TCRdb lists only in-frame clones, some missing. This sample has 150,000 to 200,000 clones, with around 90% found just once. The chain carries TRBV29-1 and TRBJ1-1; 7 nucleotides agree with TRBD1. The receptor comes from a man between 50 and 59 years old with acute or convalescent COVID-19. Sample: peripheral blood. CDR3 loop: CSVEDRDRSAFF. In DNA form, the CDR3 reads TGCAGCGTTGAGGACCGGGACAGATCAGCTTTCTTT.